This T cell receptor (beta chain) derives from a study of blood T cells in healthy people across ages. Germline V gives CDR1 SQVTM, CDR2 ANQGSEA. With V trimmed by 6 bases and J by 9 bases, 18 bases remained unmatched. This CDR3 has 15 residues. Roughly 10 milliliters of peripheral blood were drawn from each donor. In its sample, this clonotype was seen once. The authors ran a second PCR of about 6 to 11 cycles using a sample-barcoded 5' primer and a J-beta primer mix. TCRdb passed the 5' RACE reads through MiXCR, listing each CDR3 protein once. The sample records a few hundred thousand distinct CDR3 sequences, 25% to 30% being singletons.

V gene TRBV29-1 combines with J gene TRBJ2-7; 9 bases fit TRBD1. Sequenced material: blood. This receptor was taken from a woman in her 70s in good health. DNA for the CDR3: TGCAGCGTCACAGCAACCAGAACAGGGGGCGAGGTGCAGTACTTC. Translation: CSVTATRTGGEVQYF.